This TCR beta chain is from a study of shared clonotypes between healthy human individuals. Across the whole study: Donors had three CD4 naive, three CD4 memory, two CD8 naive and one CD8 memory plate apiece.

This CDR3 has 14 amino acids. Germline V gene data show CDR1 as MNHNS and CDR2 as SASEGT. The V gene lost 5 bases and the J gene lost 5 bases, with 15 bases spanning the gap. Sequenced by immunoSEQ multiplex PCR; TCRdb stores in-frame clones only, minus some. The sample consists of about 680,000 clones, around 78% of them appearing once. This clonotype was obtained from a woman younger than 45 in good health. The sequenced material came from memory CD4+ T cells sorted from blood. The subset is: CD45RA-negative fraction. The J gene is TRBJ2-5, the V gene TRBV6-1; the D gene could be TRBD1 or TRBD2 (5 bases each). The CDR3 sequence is CASSSRSEGETQYF. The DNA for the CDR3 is TGTGCCAGCAGTAGCAGGTCCGAGGGGGAGACCCAGTACTTC.